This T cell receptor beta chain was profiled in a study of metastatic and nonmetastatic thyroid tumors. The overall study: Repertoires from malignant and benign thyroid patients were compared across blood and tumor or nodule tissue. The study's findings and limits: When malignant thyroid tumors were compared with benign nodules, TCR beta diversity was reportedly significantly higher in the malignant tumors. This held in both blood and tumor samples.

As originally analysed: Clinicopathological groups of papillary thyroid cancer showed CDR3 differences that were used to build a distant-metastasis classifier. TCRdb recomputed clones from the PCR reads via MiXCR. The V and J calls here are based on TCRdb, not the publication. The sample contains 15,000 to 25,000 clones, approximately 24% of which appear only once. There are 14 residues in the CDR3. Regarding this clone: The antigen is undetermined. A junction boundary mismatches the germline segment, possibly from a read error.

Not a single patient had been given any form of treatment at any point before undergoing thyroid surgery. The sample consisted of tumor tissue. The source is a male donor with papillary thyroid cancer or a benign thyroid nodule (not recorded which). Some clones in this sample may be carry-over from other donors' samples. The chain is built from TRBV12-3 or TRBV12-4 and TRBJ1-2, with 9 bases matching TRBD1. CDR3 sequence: CASSPAQGAHGYPF. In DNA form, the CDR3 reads TGTGCCAGCAGTCCGGCACAGGGGGCTCATGGCTACCCCTTC.